This entry concerns a single TCR beta chain. Its antigen has not been determined. A junction boundary mismatches the germline segment, possibly from a read error. This sample was included in a study of regulatory T cells after allogeneic stem cell transplantation (dated 2018 in TCRdb). Regarding the research as a whole: Patients were grouped by whether acute graft-versus-host disease developed within 100 days after stem cell transplantation. CD4+CD25+CD127- regulatory T cells were obtained from patient PBMCs by means of fluorescence-activated cell sorting. Conventional CD4+ T cells defined as CD4+CD25+/-CD127+ were also sorted and TCR-sequenced for comparison in the study. Between patients who did and did not develop acute graft-versus-host disease, the study compared the regulatory T-cell TCR repertoire following allogeneic stem cell transplantation.

Based on the germline V gene, the CDR1 and CDR2 sequences are SGHRS and YFSETQ. The CDR3 sequence holds 16 residues, the cysteine and phenylalanine included. Of the read, only the CDR3 DNA is kept; its 48 bases are in frame from base 1. The time point label corresponds to: 30 days after allogeneic hematopoietic stem cell transplantation. At 30 days after allogeneic hematopoietic stem cell transplantation, peripheral blood mononuclear cells were collected from the patients. TCRdb lists the instrument as Illumina MiSeq. After the RNA was reverse transcribed with the SMARTer RACE cDNA Amplification kit, the TCR beta CDR3 region was amplified. The RNeasy Mini Kit was used to extract RNA from the sorted cells. Illumina paired-end sequencing was used to sequence the TCR beta amplicons. Per the authors' processing: TCR repertoire analysis used MiXCR, VDJtools and the tcR R package. The inverse Simpson index was used to quantify diversity, and clones were categorized as rare, small, medium or expanded according to repertoire proportion. Starting from the raw public reads, TCRdb applied fastp trimming at Q25, assembled clones with MiXCR and retained in-frame beta chains. CDR3 protein sequences are deduplicated, and each keeps its most common genes and DNA. TCRdb's processing, not the authors', yielded these V and J calls. A total of fewer than 5,500 distinct CDR3 sequences appear in this sample, around 95% of them only once. The top ten clones comprise 40% of the sample.

The research as a whole found: No regulatory T-cell clones were found in all patients, and the number of sorted cells showed no significant correlation with the inverse Simpson index. Whether or not patients had graft-versus-host disease, conventional CD4+ T-cell repertoire diversity showed no significant difference. In non-GvHD patients, the top 10 regulatory T-cell clones took up a significantly larger share of the repertoire, which suggests that presumably allo-specific protective clones had expanded. Compared with patients who had graft-versus-host disease, patients without the disease had a regulatory T-cell TCR repertoire that was more focused and less diverse. Because the patient sample size was small, the findings needed validation in a larger cohort.

The receptor was isolated from a human patient who had an allogeneic stem cell transplant, so the T cells may come from the graft donor. The chain uses TRBV5-1 and TRBJ2-7; 7 bases in the junction line up with TRBD2. The source material was sorted CD4+ T cells from blood (whether regulatory or conventional is not recorded), sampled 30 days after allogeneic stem cell transplant. Here the CDR3 is given as CPSQPGTSGNNDEQYF. The nucleotide sequence reads as follows: TGCCCCAGTCAACCTGGCACCAGCGGGAATAACGACGAGCAGTACTTC.